This TCR beta chain comes out of a study of T cell responses to AZD1222 COVID-19 vaccine. With V trimmed by 1 base and J by 4 bases, 2 bases remained unmatched. Germline CDR1 LGHDT, CDR2 YNNKEL (reference sequence). This CDR3 is built from 14 residues. Clones were sequenced by immunoSEQ multiplex PCR, and TCRdb holds only the in-frame ones, with some missing. In the table there are more than 100,000 clones, 70% to 90% of which are singletons. The V gene is TRBV3-1 (or the pseudogene TRBV3-2), the J gene TRBJ1-1; TRBD1 matches at 8 bases. This specimen was peripheral blood, taken on day 0 of AZD1222 vaccination. The origin of this receptor is an adult in good health. The CDR3: CASSQVTGGTEAFF. The CDR3 nucleotides read TGTGCCAGCAGCCAAGTTACAGGGGGCACTGAAGCTTTCTTT.